By share, the clone carrying this TCR beta chain ranks as medium-sized. Its antigen is not identified. In the original processing: What underpinned the distant-metastasis classifier for papillary thyroid cancer was the set of CDR3 differences across clinicopathological groups. TCRdb reprocessed the PCR reads via MiXCR. The V and J calls reflect TCRdb's pipeline rather than the authors' work. The sample lists about 25,000 clones, approximately 22% occurring once. Patients underwent thyroid surgery, and none had received any treatment before it. This entry belongs to a study of metastatic and nonmetastatic thyroid tumors. As for the study in general: Thyroid patients, malignant and benign, had repertoires compared across blood and tumor or nodule tissue. Study-wide results and limits: Benign nodules were reported to have significantly lower TCR beta diversity than malignant thyroid tumors, in blood and tumor.

Sequencing used adjacent normal tissue. The TCR originated in a female donor with papillary thyroid cancer or a benign thyroid nodule (not recorded which). Some clones in this sample may be carry-over from other donors' samples.

This chain's CDR3 is CASSLVGDTNGYTF. The CDR3, as DNA: TGTGCCAGCAGCTTAGTAGGGGACACTAATGGCTACACCTTC. V usage is TRBV7-2 and J usage is TRBJ1-2; perhaps TRBD1 as D (6 bases). V was trimmed by 1 base and J by 6 bases, leaving 12 bases between them. The CDR3 extends over 14 amino acids. CDR1 and CDR2 from the germline V gene are SGHTA and FQGNSA.